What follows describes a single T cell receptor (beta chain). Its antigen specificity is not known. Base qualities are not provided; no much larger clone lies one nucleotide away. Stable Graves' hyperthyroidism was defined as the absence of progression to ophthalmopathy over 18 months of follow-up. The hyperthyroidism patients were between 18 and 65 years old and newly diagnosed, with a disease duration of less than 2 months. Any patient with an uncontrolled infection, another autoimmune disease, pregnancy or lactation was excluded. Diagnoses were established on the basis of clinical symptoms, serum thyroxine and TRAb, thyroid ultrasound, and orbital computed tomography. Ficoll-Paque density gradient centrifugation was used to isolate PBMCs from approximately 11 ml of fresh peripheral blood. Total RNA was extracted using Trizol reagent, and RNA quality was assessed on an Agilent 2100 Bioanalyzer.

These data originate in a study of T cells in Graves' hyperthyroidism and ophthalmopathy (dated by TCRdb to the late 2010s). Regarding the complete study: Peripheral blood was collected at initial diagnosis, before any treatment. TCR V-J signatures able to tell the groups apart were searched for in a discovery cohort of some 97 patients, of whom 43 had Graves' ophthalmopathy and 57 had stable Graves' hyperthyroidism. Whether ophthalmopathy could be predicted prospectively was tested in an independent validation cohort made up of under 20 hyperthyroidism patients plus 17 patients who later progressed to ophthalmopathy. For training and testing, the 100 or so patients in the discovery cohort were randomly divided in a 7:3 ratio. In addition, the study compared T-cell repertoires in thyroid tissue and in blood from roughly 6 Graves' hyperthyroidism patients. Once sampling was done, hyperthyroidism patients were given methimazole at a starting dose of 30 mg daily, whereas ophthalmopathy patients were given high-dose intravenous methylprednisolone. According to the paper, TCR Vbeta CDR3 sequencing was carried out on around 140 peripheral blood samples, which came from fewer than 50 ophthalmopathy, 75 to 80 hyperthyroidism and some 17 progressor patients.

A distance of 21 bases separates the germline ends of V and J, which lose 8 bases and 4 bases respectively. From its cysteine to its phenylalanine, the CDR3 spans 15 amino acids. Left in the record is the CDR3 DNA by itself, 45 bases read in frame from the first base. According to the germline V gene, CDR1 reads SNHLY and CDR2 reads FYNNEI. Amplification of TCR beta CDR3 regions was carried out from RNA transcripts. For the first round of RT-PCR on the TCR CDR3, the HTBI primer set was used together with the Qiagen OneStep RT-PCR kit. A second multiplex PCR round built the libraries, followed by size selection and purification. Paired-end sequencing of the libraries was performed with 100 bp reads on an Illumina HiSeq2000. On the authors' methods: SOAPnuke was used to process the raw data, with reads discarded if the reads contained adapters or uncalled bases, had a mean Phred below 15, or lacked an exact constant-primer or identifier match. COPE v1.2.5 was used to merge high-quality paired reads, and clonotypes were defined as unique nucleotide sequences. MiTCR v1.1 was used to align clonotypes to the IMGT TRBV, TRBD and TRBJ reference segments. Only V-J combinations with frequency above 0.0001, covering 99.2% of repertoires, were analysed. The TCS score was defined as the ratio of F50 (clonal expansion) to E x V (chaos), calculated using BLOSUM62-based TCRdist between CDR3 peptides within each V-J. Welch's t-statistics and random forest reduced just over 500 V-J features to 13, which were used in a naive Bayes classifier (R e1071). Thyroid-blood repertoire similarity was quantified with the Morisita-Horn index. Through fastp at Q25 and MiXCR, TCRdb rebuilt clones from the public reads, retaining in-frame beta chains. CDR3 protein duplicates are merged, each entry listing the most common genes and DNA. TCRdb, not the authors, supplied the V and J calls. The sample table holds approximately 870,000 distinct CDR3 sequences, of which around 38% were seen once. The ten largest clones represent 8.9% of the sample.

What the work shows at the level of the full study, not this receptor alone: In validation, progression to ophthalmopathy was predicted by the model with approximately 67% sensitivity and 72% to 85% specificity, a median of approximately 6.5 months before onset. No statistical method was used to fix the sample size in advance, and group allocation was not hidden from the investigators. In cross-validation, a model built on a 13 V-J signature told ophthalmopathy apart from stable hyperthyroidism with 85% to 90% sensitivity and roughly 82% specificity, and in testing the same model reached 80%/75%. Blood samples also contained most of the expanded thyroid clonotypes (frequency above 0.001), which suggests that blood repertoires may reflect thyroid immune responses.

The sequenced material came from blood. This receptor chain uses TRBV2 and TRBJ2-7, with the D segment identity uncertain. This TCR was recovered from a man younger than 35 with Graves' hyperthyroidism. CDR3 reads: CASDPRQGAEYEQYF. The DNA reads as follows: TGTGCCAGCGATCCACGCCAAGGTGCCGAATACGAGCAGTACTTC.